This TCR beta chain appears in the sequencing data of a study of post-analysis software for immune sequencing data. In the study overall: The disease courses covered relapsing-remitting, secondary progressive and progressive-relapsing multiple sclerosis.

Included in the TCR beta cDNA libraries were unique molecular identifiers. A single record per CDR3 protein comes from TCRdb applying MiXCR to the PCR reads. The table shows about 560,000 distinct CDR3 sequences, with around 47% occurring only once. With respect to this clonotype: Its target is unknown.

With 5 bases clipped from V and 7 bases from J, the junction kept 18 bases outside the gene matches. The CDR3 consists of 18 residues. Study outcomes and limitations: Normalized Chao1 diversity was significantly reduced in patients versus controls. Comparison of patients with controls showed a handful of TRBV segments more frequent in patients, TRBV5-6, TRBV5-1 and TRBV20-1 among them.

The genes are TRBV12-3 or TRBV12-4 and TRBJ2-7; 12 nucleotides match TRBD2. The sequencing input was blood. This TCR was sampled from a girl aged 5-17 years with multiple sclerosis. Here the CDR3 reads CASSRLALPSGRAGEQYF. The CDR3 region has the DNA TGTGCCAGCAGTCGCTTAGCCCTACCTAGCGGGAGGGCTGGGGAGCAGTACTTC.